This T cell receptor beta chain was found in a study of T cells in women clearing cervical HPV infection. Study summary: Controls were women whose single incident HPV16 infection cleared within 12 months without precancer or cancer. With HLA typing for only a few women, HLA confounding remains possible.

Data came from immunoSEQ multiplex PCR; TCRdb stores just in-frame clones and leaves some out. This sample contains fewer than 35,000 clones. CDR1 SGHNT and CDR2 YYREEE come from the germline V gene (reference sequence). The CDR3 totals 13 residues. Trimming cost V 4 bases and J 11 bases, with 13 bases left between them. Concerning this clone: From the germline J gene comes the end of the CDR3, since the read stops 3 residues before it.

The TCR sequence derives from a woman aged 18 to 75 with a cervical HPV16 infection that either progressed to CIN3+ or cleared (not recorded which). The V gene is TRBV5-4, the J gene TRBJ1-6; D is ambiguous. The material sequenced was blood buffy coat. The CDR3 DNA, read in part, is TGTGCCAGCAGCCCTGTAGGGTCCCCACCC. Its translation is CASSPVGSPP. The whole CDR3 protein is CASSPVGSPPLHF.